This entry lists 7 T cell receptor beta chains sequenced from one sample in a study of T cell clusters in autoimmune cytopenias (dated by TCRdb to the late 2010s). For each sample, TRB amplification used 200 to 250 ng of peripheral blood genomic DNA, equal to around 34,000 genome equivalents. TCRdb shows the sequencer as Illumina MiSeq. TRB rearrangements were amplified by multiplex PCR following a touch-down protocol, with the TRB-A and TRB-B primer pools mixed in one tube. The reads, reprocessed by TCRdb, yield one row per CDR3 protein sequence and no DNA. This sample's table contains around 8,000 distinct CDR3 sequences. The top ten clonotypes cover under 30% of the sample. Sequencing was done on a sample of peripheral blood. These receptors all come from a human donor with an autoimmune cytopenia or autoimmune hepatitis (not recorded which).

This clonotype shows up as medium-sized by frequency. The V call is TRBV19, the J call TRBJ2-6; lacking DNA, the TRBD1 call made by TCRdb goes unchecked. CDR3 length equals 15 residues. Germline-derived CDR1 and CDR2 are LNHDA and SQIVND (reference sequence). The CDR3 sequence: CASSIVRGGANVLTF.

This chain uses TRBV18 with TRBJ1-5. The CDR3 extends over 14 amino acids. Germline assignment: CDR1 KGHSH and CDR2 LQKENI. This chain's CDR3 is CASSVQLSNQPQHF. The entire variable domain, with the rest obtained from reference TRBV18 and TRBJ1-5, is as follows: NAGVMQNPRHLVRRRGQEARLRCSPMKGHSHVYWYRQLPEEGLKFMVYLQKENIIDESGMPKERFSAEFPKEGPSILRIQQVVRGDSAAYFCASSVQLSNQPQHFGDGTRLSIL.

Judged by frequency, this clonotype is medium-sized. The genes are TRBV29-1 and TRBJ1-1. Germline assignment: CDR1 SQVTM and CDR2 ANQGSEA. This CDR3 has 13 residues. The CDR3 reads CSAEVREATEAFF.

The CDR3 protein is CASSRVGFGKLFF. The chain uses TRBV7-9 and TRBJ1-4. This CDR3 is 13 amino acids long. Germline-derived CDR1 and CDR2 are SEHNR and FQNEAQ (reference sequence).

This clonotype counts as medium-sized by frequency. This sequence joins TRBV6-1 and TRBJ2-5; TCRdb's D call of TRBD1 is untestable without DNA. Germline V lookup: CDR1 MNHNS, CDR2 SASEGT. This CDR3 has 15 amino acids. The CDR3 reads CASRGQEFRQETQYF.

The chain employs TRBV5-1 and TRBJ1-6; lacking DNA, the TRBD1 call made by TCRdb goes unchecked. The CDR3 is 15 residues long. CDR1 is SGHRS, CDR2 YFSETQ, per germline. CDR3 sequence reads: CASSTRDRGSSPLHF.

The rearrangement uses TRBV7-9 and TRBJ2-7; there is no DNA to check the TCRdb D call of TRBD1. This CDR3 spans 15 amino acids. CDR1 is SEHNR, CDR2 FQNEAQ, per germline (reference sequence). This CDR3 reads CASSLGQGEAYEQYF.